The subject of this entry is one TCR beta chain. These data come from a study of technical replicates of blood from a few donors. Trimming cost V 5 bases and J 3 bases, with 17 bases left between them. This CDR3 is built from 16 residues. Germline assignment: CDR1 SGHVS and CDR2 FNYEAQ. Sequencing was performed with immunoSEQ multiplex PCR; in TCRdb, only in-frame clones are kept and a portion is missing. The table lists under 100,000 clones, roughly 95% of them singletons. This sequence originates from a human donor in good health. This sequence joins TRBV7-6 and TRBJ1-3, with unresolved D. Specimen: T cells isolated from PBMCs. The CDR3 protein is CASSVGSGANGNTIYF. The CDR3 region has the DNA TGTGCCAGCAGCGTAGGGTCCGGTGCTAATGGAAACACCATATATTTT.